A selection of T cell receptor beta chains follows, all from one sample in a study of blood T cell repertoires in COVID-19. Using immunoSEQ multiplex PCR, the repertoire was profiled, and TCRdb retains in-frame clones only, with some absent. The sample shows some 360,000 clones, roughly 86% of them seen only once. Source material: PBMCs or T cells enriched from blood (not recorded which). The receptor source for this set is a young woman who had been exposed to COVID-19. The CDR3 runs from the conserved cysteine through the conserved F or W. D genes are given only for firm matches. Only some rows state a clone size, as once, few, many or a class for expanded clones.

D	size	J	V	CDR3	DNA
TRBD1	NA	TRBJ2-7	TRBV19	CASSGTADYEQYF	TGTGCCAGTTCCGGGACAGCTGACTACGAGCAGTACTTC
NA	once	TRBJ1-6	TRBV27	CASSPNRLLNSPLHF	TGTGCCAGCAGTCCAAACAGGCTTCTCAATTCACCCCTCCACTTT
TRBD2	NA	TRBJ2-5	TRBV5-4	CASSHPGLAGETQYF	TGTGCCAGCAGCCATCCGGGACTAGCGGGAGAGACCCAGTACTTC
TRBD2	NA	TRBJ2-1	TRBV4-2	CASSLAPGGREFYNEQFF	TGTGCCAGCAGCTTAGCCCCGGGCGGGCGGGAGTTCTACAATGAGCAGTTCTTC
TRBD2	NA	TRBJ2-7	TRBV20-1	CSASGLAGDKQYF	TGCAGTGCTAGTGGGCTAGCGGGAGACAAGCAGTACTTC
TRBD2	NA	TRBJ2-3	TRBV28	CASSPLAGGRGSTDTQYF	TGTGCCAGCAGTCCACTAGCGGGAGGAAGGGGTAGCACAGATACGCAGTATTTT
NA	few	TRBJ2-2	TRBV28	CASSLWGAGELFF	TGTGCCAGCAGTTTATGGGGAGCCGGGGAGCTGTTTTTT
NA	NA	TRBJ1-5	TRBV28	CASSLGVAGSNQPQHF	TGTGCCAGCAGTTTAGGGGTGGCGGGGAGCAATCAGCCCCAGCATTTT
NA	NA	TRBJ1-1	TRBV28	CASSNGGSFSTEAFF	TGTGCCAGCAGCAATGGGGGCAGCTTTTCGACTGAAGCTTTCTTT
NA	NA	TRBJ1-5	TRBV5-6	CASSLRGSNQPQHF	TGTGCCAGCAGCTTGAGAGGAAGTAATCAGCCCCAGCATTTT
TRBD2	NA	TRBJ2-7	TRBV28	CASTQLAGGHEQYF	TGTGCCAGCACCCAACTAGCGGGAGGCCACGAGCAGTACTTC
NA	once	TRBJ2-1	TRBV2	CASSERLGQVGPRGNEQFF	TGTGCCAGCAGTGAACGGTTAGGCCAAGTGGGGCCGCGGGGCAATGAGCAGTTCTTC
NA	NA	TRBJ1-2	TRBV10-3	CAIQQGLSTNYGYTF	TGTGCCATTCAACAGGGCCTATCTACTAACTATGGCTACACCTTC
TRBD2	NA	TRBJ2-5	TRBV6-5	CASSPGGGMETQYF	TGTGCCAGCAGTCCCGGGGGGGGTATGGAGACCCAGTACTTC
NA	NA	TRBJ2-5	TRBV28	CASSFGQGETQYF	TGTGCCAGCAGTTTCGGGCAGGGGGAGACCCAGTACTTC
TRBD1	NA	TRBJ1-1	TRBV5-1	CASRLLGGNTEAFF	TGCGCCAGCAGGCTTCTAGGGGGCAACACTGAAGCTTTCTTT
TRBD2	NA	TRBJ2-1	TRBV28	CASSLPQREPSNEQFF	TGTGCCAGCAGTCTACCCCAGCGGGAGCCCTCCAATGAGCAGTTCTTC
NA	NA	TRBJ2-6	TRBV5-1	CASIPGTGANVLTF	TGCGCCAGCATACCGGGAACTGGGGCCAACGTCCTGACTTTC
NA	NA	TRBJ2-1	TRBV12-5	CASGLVLAAYNEQFF	TGTGCTAGTGGTTTGGTCTTAGCGGCCTACAATGAGCAGTTCTTC
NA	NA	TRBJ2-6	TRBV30	CAWANSGANVLTF	TGTGCCTGGGCCAACTCTGGGGCCAACGTCCTGACTTTC
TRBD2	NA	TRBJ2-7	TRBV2	CASSAIRTSVDGEQYF	TGTGCCAGCAGTGCCATTAGGACTAGCGTCGATGGGGAGCAGTACTTC
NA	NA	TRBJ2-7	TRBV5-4	CASQFGTGDYEQYF	TGTGCCAGCCAATTCGGGACGGGAGACTACGAGCAGTACTTC
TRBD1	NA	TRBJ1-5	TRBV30	CAWSAGQGAPGNQPQHF	TGTGCCTGGAGTGCGGGGCAGGGGGCGCCTGGTAATCAGCCCCAGCATTTT
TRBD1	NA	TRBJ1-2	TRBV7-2	CASSFPGQGAGYTF	TGTGCCAGCAGCTTTCCGGGACAGGGTGCTGGCTACACCTTC
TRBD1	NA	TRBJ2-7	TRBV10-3	CAIRAGTGGEQYF	TGTGCCATCAGGGCCGGGACAGGAGGCGAGCAGTACTTC
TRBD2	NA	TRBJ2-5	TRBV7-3	CASSLTSGTQETQYF	TGTGCCAGCAGCCTGACTAGCGGGACCCAAGAGACCCAGTACTTC
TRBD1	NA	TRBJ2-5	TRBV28	CASSPRGTVFEETQYF	TGTGCCAGCAGCCCGAGGGGGACAGTTTTCGAAGAGACCCAGTACTTC
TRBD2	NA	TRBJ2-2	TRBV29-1	CSVEGLAGANTGELFF	TGCAGCGTTGAAGGACTAGCGGGAGCGAACACCGGGGAGCTGTTTTTT
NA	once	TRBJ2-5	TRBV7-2	CASSVRQYQETQYF	TGTGCCAGCAGCGTACGACAGTACCAAGAGACCCAGTACTTC